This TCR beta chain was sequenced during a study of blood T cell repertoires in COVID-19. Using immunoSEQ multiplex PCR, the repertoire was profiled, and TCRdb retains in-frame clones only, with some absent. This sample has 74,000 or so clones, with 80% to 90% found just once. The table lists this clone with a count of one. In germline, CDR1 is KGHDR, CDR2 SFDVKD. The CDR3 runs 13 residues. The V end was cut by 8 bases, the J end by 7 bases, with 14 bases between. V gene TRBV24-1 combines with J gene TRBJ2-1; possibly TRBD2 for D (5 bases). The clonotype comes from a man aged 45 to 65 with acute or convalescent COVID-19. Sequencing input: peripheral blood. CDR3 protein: CATMAPSGNEQFF. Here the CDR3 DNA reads TGTGCCACCATGGCGCCCTCGGGGAATGAGCAGTTCTTC.